The clone carrying this T cell receptor (beta chain) occurred once. Its antigen is unidentified. A much larger clone lies one base from this, so it may be a read error. Generation of bulk TCR libraries relied on previously described methods and listed TCR primers. TCRdb called the PCR reads again in MiXCR, with one record for every CDR3 protein. The sample includes fewer than 350,000 distinct CDR3 sequences, 20% to 25% of them seen just once. Germline CDR1 SQVTM, CDR2 ANQGSEA. V was pared by 4 bases and J by 5 bases, with 8 bases between. The CDR3 runs to 11 residues. This sample was taken from a study of molecular identifiers for immune sequencing clone quantification. Overall study context: Replicates partitioned RNA from 20,000 or 100,000 naive CD8 cells into five parts, sequencing four.

Study outcomes and limitations: Clones carrying above 20 RNA copies accounted for over 98% of effector molecules, under 1% in naive cells.

V gene TRBV29-1 combines with J gene TRBJ1-2; perhaps TRBD1 as D (6 bases). Sequenced input: naive CD8+ T cells from blood, with Jurkat cell RNA spiked in. The subset is: FACS-sorted CD8+CD4-CCR7+CD45RA+ naive T cells. This receptor was taken from a human donor in good health. Some libraries in this study had Jurkat cell RNA spiked in. This chain's CDR3 is CSVVGAYGYTF. The CDR3 region has the DNA TGCAGCGTTGTGGGGGCATATGGCTACACCTTC. Combining the CDR3 with reference TRBV29-1 and TRBJ1-2 gives the whole variable domain SAVISQKPSRDICQRGTSLTIQCQVDSQVTMMFWYRQQPGQSLTLIATANQGSEATYESGFVIDKFPISRPNLTFSTLTVSNMSPEDSSIYLCSVVGAYGYTFGSGTRLTVV.